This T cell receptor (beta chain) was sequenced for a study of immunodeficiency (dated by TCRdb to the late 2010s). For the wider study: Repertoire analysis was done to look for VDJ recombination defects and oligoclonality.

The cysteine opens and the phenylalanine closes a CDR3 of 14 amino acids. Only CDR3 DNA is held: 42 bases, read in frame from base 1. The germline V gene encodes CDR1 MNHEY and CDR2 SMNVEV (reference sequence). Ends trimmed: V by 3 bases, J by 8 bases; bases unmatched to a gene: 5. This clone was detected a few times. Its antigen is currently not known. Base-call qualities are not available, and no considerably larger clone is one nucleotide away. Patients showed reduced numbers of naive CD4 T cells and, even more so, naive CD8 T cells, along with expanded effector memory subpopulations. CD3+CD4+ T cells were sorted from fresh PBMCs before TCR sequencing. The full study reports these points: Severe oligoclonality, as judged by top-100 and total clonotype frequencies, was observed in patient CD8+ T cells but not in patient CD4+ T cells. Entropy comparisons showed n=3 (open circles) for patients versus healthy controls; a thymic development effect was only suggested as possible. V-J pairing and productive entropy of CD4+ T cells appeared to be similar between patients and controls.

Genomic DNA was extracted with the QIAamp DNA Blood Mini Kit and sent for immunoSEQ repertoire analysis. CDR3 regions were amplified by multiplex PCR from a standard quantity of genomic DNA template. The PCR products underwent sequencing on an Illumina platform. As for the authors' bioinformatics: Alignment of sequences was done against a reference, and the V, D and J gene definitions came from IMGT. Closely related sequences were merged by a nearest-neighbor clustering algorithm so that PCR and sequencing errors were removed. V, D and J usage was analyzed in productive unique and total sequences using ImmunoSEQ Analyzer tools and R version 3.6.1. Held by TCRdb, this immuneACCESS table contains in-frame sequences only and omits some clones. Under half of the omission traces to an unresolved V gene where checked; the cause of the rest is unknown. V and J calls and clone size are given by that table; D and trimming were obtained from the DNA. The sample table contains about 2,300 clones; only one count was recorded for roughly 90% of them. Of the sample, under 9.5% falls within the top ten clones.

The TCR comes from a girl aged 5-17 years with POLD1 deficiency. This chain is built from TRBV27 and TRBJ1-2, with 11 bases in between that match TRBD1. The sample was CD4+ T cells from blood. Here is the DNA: TGTGCCAGCAGTTTTATTGGGACAGGGGGGGGCTACACCTTC. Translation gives CASSFIGTGGGYTF.